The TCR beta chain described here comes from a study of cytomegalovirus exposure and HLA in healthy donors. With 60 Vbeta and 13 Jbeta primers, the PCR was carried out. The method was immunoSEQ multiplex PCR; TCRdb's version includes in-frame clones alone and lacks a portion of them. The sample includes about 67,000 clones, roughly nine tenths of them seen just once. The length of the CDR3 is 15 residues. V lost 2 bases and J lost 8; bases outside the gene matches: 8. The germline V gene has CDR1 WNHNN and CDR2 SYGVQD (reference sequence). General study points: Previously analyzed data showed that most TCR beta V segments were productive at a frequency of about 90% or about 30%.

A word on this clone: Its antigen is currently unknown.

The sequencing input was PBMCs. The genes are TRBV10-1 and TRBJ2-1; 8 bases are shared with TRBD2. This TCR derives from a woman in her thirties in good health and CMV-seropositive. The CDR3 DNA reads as TGCGCCAGCAGTGAGAGCGGGAGATCTTTCCATGAGCAGTTCTTC. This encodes CASSESGRSFHEQFF.